The clone carrying this T cell receptor (beta chain) was counted a single time. No antigen is known for it. The CDR3 totals 12 residues. Germline CDR1 and CDR2: SNHLY and FYNNEI. Deletions cut 6 bases from V and 10 bases from J, with 13 bases between. The data are from a study of T cell responses to AZD1222 COVID-19 vaccine. Findings and limits, study-wide: It should be noted that donors were predominantly white British and more often female, and clonal diversity was possibly underestimated. Dominant at 160-218 and 743-854, vaccine-associated CD4 TCRs also spanned spike. The breadth and depth of Spike-specific TCRs increased once two AZD1222 doses had been given.

Libraries were prepared by immunoSEQ multiplex PCR; TCRdb keeps only in-frame clonotypes and omits some of them. The table lists about 85,000 clones, 88% of them singletons, with 4.5% to 6% in the top ten. The sequence came from an adult in good health. This sample comprised peripheral blood, obtained on day 0 of AZD1222 vaccination. The chain is built from TRBV2 and TRBJ2-1, with a possible D match to TRBD2 (6 bases). CDR3 nucleotide sequence: TGTGCCAGCAGGGGGGGTCAGAGGGAGCAGTTCTTC. This gives the protein CASRGGQREQFF.